This T cell receptor (beta chain) was sequenced in a study of T cell repertoires in cytomegalovirus infection. About the research overall: Based on public TCR beta signatures, there were indications of CMV infection and of a matching HLA type. Study-level findings and limits: Within the response measured ex vivo, HLA-C-restricted CMV-specific TCR beta clonotypes were dominant. The study identified carriers of CMV plus the relevant HLA from cumulative public TCR beta family frequency.

CDR1 DFQATT and CDR2 SNEGSKA come from the germline V gene (reference sequence). The ends lost 5 bases at V and 3 bases at J; junction bases unmatched: 8. There are 14 residues in the CDR3. Details on this clonotype: Its antigen remains unknown.

TCRdb passed the reads through MiXCR, listing each CDR3 protein once. The sample consists of 550,000 to 850,000 distinct CDR3 sequences, around 32% of them appearing once. This chain connects TRBV20-1 to TRBJ2-3, with 7 bases aligning to TRBD2. The receptor was derived from a human donor in good health (CMV status not recorded). Some clones in this sample may be carry-over from other donors' samples. This material consisted of cultured PBMCs, taken from culture after CMV antigen stimulation. This CDR3 is CSARRAGITDTQYF. The CDR3 region has the DNA TGCAGTGCTCGAAGAGCGGGGATTACAGATACGCAGTATTTT.